The 3 T cell receptor beta chains in this list originate from one sample, sequenced in a study of T cell changes during pregnancy in multiple sclerosis (dated by TCRdb to the late 2010s). Library method: the immunoSEQ multiplex PCR assay. TCRdb holds this immuneACCESS table with in-frame rearrangements only. Some clones are missing; in checked studies, unresolved V genes explain under half, and the rest has no known cause. This sample lists more than 40,000 clones; roughly nine tenths were detected once. Over 1.2% of the sample rests with the top ten. The sample consisted of peripheral blood, taken in the first trimester of pregnancy. The receptors come from a female donor in good health, enrolled as a control in a pregnancy study.

This clone appeared a single time. The genes are TRBV7-3 and TRBJ1-5, with D unclear. Germline values: CDR1 SGHTA, CDR2 FQGTGA. There are 16 residues in the CDR3. The V gene lost 5 bases and the J gene lost 2 bases, with 16 bases spanning the gap. Here the CDR3 reads CASSPQRRDCNQPQHF. The CDR3 bases are TGTGCCAGCAGCCCCCAAAGGAGGGATTGCAATCAGCCCCAGCATTTT. The full variable domain, in which reference TRBV7-3 and TRBJ1-5 provide the parts outside the CDR3, is GAGVSQTPSNKVTEKGKYVELRCDPISGHTALYWYRQSLGQGPEFLIYFQGTGAADDSGLPNDRFFAVRPEGSVSTLKIQRTERGDSAVYLCASSPQRRDCNQPQHFGDGTRLSIL.

The V gene is TRBV18, the J gene TRBJ1-1; D uncertain. Trimming cost V 6 bases and J 2 bases, with 10 bases left between them. Per germline, CDR1 KGHSH and CDR2 LQKENI. The CDR3 length is 13 residues. CDR3 in DNA: TGTGCCAGCTCGGCCGGGGTAAACACTGAAGCTTTCTTT. Translating gives CASSAGVNTEAFF.

As for this clone: Other DNA sequences of this sample code for an identical CDR3. The rearrangement links TRBV29-1 to TRBJ2-3; 9 bases fit TRBD1. The CDR3 has 15 residues. V shed 6 bases, J shed 8 bases, and the junction held 15 bases outside the gene matches. CDR1 SQVTM and CDR2 ANQGSEA come from the germline V gene. CDR3 DNA: TGCAGCGTCACCCAGGACAGGGGCGTTGTAGGTACGCAGTATTTT. As protein: CSVTQDRGVVGTQYF.